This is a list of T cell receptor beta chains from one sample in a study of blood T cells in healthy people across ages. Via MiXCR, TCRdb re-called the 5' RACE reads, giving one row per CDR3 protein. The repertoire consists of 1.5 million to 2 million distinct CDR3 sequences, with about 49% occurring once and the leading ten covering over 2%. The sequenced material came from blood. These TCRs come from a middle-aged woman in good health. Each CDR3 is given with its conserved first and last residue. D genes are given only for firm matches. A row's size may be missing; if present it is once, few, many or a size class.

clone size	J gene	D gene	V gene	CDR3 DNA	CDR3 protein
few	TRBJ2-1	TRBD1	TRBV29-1	TGCAGCGTTGAGCGTCCCGGGACAGGGATAGATGAGCAGTTCTTC	CSVERPGTGIDEQFF
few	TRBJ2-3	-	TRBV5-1	TGCGCCAGCAGCAGAACCGGTGGGGGAGACACAGATACGCAGTATTTT	CASSRTGGGDTDTQYF
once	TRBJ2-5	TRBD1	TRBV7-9	TGTGCCAGCTCACCAAGGACAGGGAAAGGGGAGACCCAGTACTTC	CASSPRTGKGETQYF
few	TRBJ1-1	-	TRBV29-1	TGCAGCGTTGGGCGGACCTCCGGCCTGGACACTGAAGCTTTCTTT	CSVGRTSGLDTEAFF
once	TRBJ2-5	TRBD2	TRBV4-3	TGCGCCAGCAGCCAAGTTCGGACTAGCGGGGGAATTACCGGGGAGCAGTACTTC	CASSQVRTSGGITGEQYF
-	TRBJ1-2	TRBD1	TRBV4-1	TGCGCCAGCAGCCAAGAACGAGACAGGGATTATTCTGGCTACACCTTC	CASSQERDRDYSGYTF
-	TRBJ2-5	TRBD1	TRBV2	TGTGCCAGCAGTGGTCCTGTTCCCGGGACAGGGGATTTGGAGACCCAGTACTTC	CASSGPVPGTGDLETQYF
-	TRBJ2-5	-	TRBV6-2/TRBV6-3	TGTGCCAGCAGTTACAGCCAGGGGGGCCAAGAGACCCAGTACTTC	CASSYSQGGQETQYF
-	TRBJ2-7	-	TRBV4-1	TGTGCCAGCAGCCAAGATAGAAATGAGCAGTACTTC	CASSQDRNEQYF
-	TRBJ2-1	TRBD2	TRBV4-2	TGTGCCAGCAGCCAGATAGCGGGGGGGGTCAATGAGCAGTTCTTC	CASSQIAGGVNEQFF
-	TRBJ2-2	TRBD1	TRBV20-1	TGCAGTGCTAGTGAGGACAGGGCAAACACCGGGGAGCTGTTTTTT	CSASEDRANTGELFF
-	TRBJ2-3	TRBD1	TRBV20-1	TGCAGTGCTAGGGGACAGGGGGCCACAGATACGCAGTATTTT	CSARGQGATDTQYF
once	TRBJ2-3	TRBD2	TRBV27	TGTGCCAGCAGAAACATTCGGACTAGCGGGGGGGCCCGTAGCACAGATACGCAGTATTTT	CASRNIRTSGGARSTDTQYF
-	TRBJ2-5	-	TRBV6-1	TGTGCCAGCAGGGACAGTACATTTCAAGAGACCCAGTACTTC	CASRDSTFQETQYF
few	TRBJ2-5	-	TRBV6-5	TGTGCCAGCGGGGGCATGACCCAGTACTTC	CASGGMTQYF
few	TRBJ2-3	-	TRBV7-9	TGTGCCAGCAGCGAGGACACCAGCACAGATACGCAGTATTTT	CASSEDTSTDTQYF
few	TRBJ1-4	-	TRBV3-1	TGTGCCAGCAGCCAACGGCTAAATAATGAAAAACTGTTTTTT	CASSQRLNNEKLFF
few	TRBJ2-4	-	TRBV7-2	TGTGCCAGCAGCTTAGGGGTGGAGGGTGTTCAGTACTTC	CASSLGVEGVQYF
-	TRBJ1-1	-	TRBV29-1	TGCAGCGTTGAAGAGGGATACAGGTGGAACACTGAAGCTTTCTTT	CSVEEGYRWNTEAFF
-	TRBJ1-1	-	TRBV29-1	TGCAGCGTTGTGGACACTACTAGGACTGAAGCTTTCTTT	CSVVDTTRTEAFF
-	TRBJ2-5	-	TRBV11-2	TGTGCCAGCAGCTTGGGGACTCCGGGGCAGTACTTC	CASSLGTPGQYF
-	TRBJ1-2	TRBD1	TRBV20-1	TGCAGTGCTAAGAGGCAGGGGGTGTTCTATGGCTACACCTTC	CSAKRQGVFYGYTF
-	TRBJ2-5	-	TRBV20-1	TGCAGTGCTAGAGGGGTCTCCCTAGGAGAGACCCAGTACTTC	CSARGVSLGETQYF
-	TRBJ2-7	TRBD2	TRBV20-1	TGCAGTGCTAGGAAATCGCTAGCGGGGGGCGAAACTACCTACGAGCAGTACTTC	CSARKSLAGGETTYEQYF
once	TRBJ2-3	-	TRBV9	TGTGCCAGCAGACAGACTGAGGGATCGCAGTATTTT	CASRQTEGSQYF
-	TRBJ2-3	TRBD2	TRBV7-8	TGTGCCAGCAGCTTAATCACTAGCGGGCTCACAGATACGCAGTATTTT	CASSLITSGLTDTQYF
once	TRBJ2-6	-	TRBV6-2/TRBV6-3	TGTGCCAGTACCCAGGGAACAAACTCTGGGGCCAACGTCCTGACTTTC	CASTQGTNSGANVLTF
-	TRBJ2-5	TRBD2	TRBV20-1	TGCAGTGCTAGGCCTAGCGGCGAAGAGACCCAGTACTTC	CSARPSGEETQYF
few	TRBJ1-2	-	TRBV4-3	TGCGCCAGCAGCCTCCTGACAGGCTATGGCTACACCTTC	CASSLLTGYGYTF
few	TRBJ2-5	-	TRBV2	TGTGCCAGCAGTGAAGAAGTTGCCCAGTACTTC	CASSEEVAQYF
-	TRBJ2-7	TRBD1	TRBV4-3	TGCGCCAGCAGCCAAACCCTGGACAGGTCCTACGAGCAGTACTTC	CASSQTLDRSYEQYF
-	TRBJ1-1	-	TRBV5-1	TGCGCCAGCAGGACAGGCGATCTCATGAACACTGAAGCTTTCTTT	CASRTGDLMNTEAFF
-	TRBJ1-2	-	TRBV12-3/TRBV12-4	TGTGCCAGCAGTTTAATCAGGGAAGATGGCTACACCTTC	CASSLIREDGYTF
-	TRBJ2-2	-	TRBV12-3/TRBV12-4	TGTGCCAGCAGTCCCGTTTTAAGGTCCGGCGGGGAGCTGTTTTTT	CASSPVLRSGGELFF
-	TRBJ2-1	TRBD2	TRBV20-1	TGCAGTGCTAGAGGCGGTCGGGGGGTCTACAATGAGCAGTTCTTC	CSARGGRGVYNEQFF
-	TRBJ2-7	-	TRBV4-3	TGCGCCAGCAGCCAAGGGAGGGGGGACCACGAGCAGTACTTC	CASSQGRGDHEQYF
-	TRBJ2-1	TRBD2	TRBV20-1	TGCAGTGCTAGAAAAGGACTAGCGGTTTACAATGAGCAGTTCTTC	CSARKGLAVYNEQFF
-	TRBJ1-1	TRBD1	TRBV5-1	TGCGCCAGCAGCACTGAGGGACAGGGGATAACTGAAGCTTTCTTT	CASSTEGQGITEAFF
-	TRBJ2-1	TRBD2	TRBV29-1	TGCAGCGTTGGGGCTAGCGGGGGGCCGAACAATGAGCAGTTCTTC	CSVGASGGPNNEQFF
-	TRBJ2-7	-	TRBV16	TGTGCCAGCAGCCCCCAAAGGGGACCCTACGAGCAGTACTTC	CASSPQRGPYEQYF
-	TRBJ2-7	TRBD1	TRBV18	TGTGCCAGCTCAAGGGGACAGGAATCCTACGAGCAGTACTTC	CASSRGQESYEQYF
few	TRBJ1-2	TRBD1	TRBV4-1	TGCGCCAGCAGCCCCGTAAGAGTAAATGACAGGGGGCCTGGCTACACCTTC	CASSPVRVNDRGPGYTF
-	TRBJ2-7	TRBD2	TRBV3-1	TGTGCCAGCAGTAACCCCGGGACTAGCGTTTTCTACGAGCAGTACTTC	CASSNPGTSVFYEQYF
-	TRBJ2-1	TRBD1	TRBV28	TGTGCCAGCAGTTTGAAGAGGACAGGGAAGAAGTTCTTC	CASSLKRTGKKFF
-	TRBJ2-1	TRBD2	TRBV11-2	TGTGCCAGCAGCGGCAGACTAGCGGGGCCTTACAATGAGCAGTTCTTC	CASSGRLAGPYNEQFF
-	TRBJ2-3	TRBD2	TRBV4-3	TGCGCCAGCAGCCAAGAATACAGCGGGATAGGGCAGTATTTT	CASSQEYSGIGQYF